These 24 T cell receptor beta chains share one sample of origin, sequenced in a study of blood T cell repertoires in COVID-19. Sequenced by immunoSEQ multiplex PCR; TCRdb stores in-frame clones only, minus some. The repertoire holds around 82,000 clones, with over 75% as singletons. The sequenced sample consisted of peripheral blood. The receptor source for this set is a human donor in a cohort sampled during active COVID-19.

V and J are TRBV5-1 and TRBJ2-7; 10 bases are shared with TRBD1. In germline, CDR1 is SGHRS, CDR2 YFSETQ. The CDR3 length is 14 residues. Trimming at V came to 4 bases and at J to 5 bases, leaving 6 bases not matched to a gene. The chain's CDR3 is CASSPGTGVDEQYF. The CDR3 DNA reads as TGCGCCAGCAGCCCGGGGACAGGGGTCGACGAGCAGTACTTC. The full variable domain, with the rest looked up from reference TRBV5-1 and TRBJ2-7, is KAGVTQTPRYLIKTRGQQVTLSCSPISGHRSVSWYQQTPGQGLQFLFEYFSETQRNKGNFPGRFSGRQFSNSRSEMNVSTLELGDSALYLCASSPGTGVDEQYFGPGTRLTVT.

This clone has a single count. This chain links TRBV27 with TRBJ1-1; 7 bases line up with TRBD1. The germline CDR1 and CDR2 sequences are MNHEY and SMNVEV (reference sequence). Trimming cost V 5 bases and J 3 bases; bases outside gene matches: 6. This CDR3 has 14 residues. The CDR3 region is CASSPGTVDTEAFF. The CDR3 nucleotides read TGTGCCAGCAGTCCTGGGACAGTGGACACTGAAGCTTTCTTT.

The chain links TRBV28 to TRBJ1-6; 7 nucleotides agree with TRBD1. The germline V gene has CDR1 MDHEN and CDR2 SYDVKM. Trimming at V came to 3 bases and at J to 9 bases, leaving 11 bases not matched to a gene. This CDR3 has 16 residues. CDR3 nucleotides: TGTGCCAGCAGTTTGTACCAAGGGGGCTGGAGTTCACCCCTCCACTTT. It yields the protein CASSLYQGGWSSPLHF.

CDR3 loop: CASSFPTGLAGPDTQYF. The CDR3 DNA follows: TGTGCCAGCAGTTTCCCGACGGGACTAGCGGGTCCGGATACGCAGTATTTT. The rearrangement joins TRBV27 to TRBJ2-3, with 12 nucleotides matching TRBD2. Germline CDR1 and CDR2: MNHEY and SMNVEV (reference sequence). CDR3 length equals 17 residues. The J segment lost 6 bases and the V segment lost 3 bases, leaving 10 bases of the junction unmatched.

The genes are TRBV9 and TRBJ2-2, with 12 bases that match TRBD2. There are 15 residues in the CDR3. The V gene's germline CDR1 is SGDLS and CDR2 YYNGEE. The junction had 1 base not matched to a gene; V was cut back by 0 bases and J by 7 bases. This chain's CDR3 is CASSVGTSGIGELFF. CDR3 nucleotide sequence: TGTGCCAGCAGCGTAGGGACTAGCGGGATCGGGGAGCTGTTTTTT.

The CDR3 here is CASSQGPGTTTDTQYF. The CDR3 DNA reads TGTGCCAGCAGCCAAGGACCCGGGACAACCACAGATACGCAGTATTTT. This chain links TRBV14 with TRBJ2-3; D possibly corresponds to TRBD1 (6 bases). CDR1 is SGHDN, CDR2 FVKESK, per germline. The V gene lost 1 base and the J gene lost 2 bases, with 13 bases spanning the gap. The length of the CDR3 is 16 residues.

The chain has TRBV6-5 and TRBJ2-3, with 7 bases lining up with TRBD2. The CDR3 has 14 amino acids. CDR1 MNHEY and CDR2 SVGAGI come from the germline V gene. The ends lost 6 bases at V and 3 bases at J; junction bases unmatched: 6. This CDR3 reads CASRRAGITDTQYF. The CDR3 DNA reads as TGTGCCAGCAGGCGAGCGGGGATAACAGATACGCAGTATTTT.

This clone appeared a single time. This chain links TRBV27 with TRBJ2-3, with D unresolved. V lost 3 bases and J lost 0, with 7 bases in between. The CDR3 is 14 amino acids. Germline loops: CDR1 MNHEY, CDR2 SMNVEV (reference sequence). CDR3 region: CASSFRESTDTQYF. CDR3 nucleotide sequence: TGTGCCAGCAGTTTCCGAGAAAGCACAGATACGCAGTATTTT.

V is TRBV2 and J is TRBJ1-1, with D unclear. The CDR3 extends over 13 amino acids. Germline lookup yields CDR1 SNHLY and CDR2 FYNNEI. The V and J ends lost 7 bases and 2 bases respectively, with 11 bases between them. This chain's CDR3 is CASNMELNTEAFF. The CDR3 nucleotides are TGTGCCAGCAACATGGAGCTCAACACTGAAGCTTTCTTT.

The CDR3: CAIGQKRADGYTF. The CDR3 DNA reads TGTGCCATCGGCCAAAAGAGAGCGGATGGCTACACCTTC. This chain connects TRBV10-3 to TRBJ1-2; no reliable D call. The V gene lost 8 bases and the J gene lost 6 bases, with 16 bases spanning the gap. In germline, CDR1 is ENHRY, CDR2 SYGVKD. This CDR3 spans 13 amino acids.

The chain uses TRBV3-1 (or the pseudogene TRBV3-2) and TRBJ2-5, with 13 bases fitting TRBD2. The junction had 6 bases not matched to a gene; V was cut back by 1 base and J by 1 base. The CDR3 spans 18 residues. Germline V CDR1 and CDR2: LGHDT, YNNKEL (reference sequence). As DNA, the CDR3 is TGTGCCAGCAGCCAAGGGGTGGGACTAGCGGGGCGCCAAGAGACCCAGTACTTC. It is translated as CASSQGVGLAGRQETQYF.

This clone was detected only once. CDR3 amino acids: CASSFLPSGGPTTDTQYF. The CDR3 region has the DNA TGTGCCAGCAGCTTTCTCCCCAGCGGGGGGCCTACCACAGATACGCAGTATTTT. The genes are TRBV7-9 and TRBJ2-3, with 9 bases aligning to TRBD2. V lost 3 bases and J lost 2; bases outside the gene matches: 12. CDR1 is SEHNR and CDR2 is FQNEAQ in the germline V gene (reference sequence). The CDR3 is 18 amino acids. Drawing the rest from reference TRBV7-9 and TRBJ2-3, the complete variable domain is DTGVSQNPRHKITKRGQNVTFRCDPISEHNRLYWYRQTLGQGPEFLTYFQNEAQLEKSRLLSDRFSAERPKGSFSTLEIQRTEQGDSAMYLCASSFLPSGGPTTDTQYFGPGTRLTVL.

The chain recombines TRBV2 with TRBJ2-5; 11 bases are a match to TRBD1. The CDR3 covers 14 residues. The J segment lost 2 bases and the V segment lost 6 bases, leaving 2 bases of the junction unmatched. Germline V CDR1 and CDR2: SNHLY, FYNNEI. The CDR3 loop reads CASSRDRGQETQYF. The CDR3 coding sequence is TGTGCCAGCAGCCGGGACAGGGGGCAAGAGACCCAGTACTTC.

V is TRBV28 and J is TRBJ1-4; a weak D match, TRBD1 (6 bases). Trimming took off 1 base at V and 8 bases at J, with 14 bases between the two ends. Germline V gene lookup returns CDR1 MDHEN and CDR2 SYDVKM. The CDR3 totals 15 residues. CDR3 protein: CASSLLGALGEKLFF. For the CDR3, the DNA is TGTGCCAGCAGTTTATTGGGGGCGCTGGGGGAAAAACTGTTTTTT.

This chain's CDR3 is CAKKRGNGELFF. CDR3 bases: TGTGCCAAAAAGCGGGGGAACGGGGAGCTGTTTTTT. The chain uses TRBV6-5 and TRBJ2-2; 8 bases are a match to TRBD2. The V segment lost 10 bases and the J segment 7 bases; nucleotides outside the gene matches: 5. The germline V gene has CDR1 MNHEY and CDR2 SVGAGI. The CDR3 is made up of 12 amino acids.

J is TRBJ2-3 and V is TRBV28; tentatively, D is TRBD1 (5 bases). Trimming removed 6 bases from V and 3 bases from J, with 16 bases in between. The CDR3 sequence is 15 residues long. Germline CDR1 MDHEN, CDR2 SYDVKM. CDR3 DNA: TGTGCCAGCAGCGTGATGGGGCCCCGAACAGATACGCAGTATTTT. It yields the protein CASSVMGPRTDTQYF.

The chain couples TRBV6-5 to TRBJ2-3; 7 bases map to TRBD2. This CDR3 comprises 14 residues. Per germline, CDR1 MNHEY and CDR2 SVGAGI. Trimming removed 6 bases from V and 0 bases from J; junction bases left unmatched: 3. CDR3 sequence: CASRMRGSTDTQYF. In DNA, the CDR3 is TGTGCCAGCAGAATGCGGGGGAGCACAGATACGCAGTATTTT.

This CDR3 is CASSLGQISTNEKLFF. For the CDR3, the DNA is TGCGCCAGCAGCTTGGGACAGATCTCAACTAATGAAAAACTGTTTTTT. The chain couples TRBV5-1 to TRBJ1-4; the D gene is possibly TRBD1 (5 bases). Trimming shortened V by 0 bases and J by 0 bases, and 9 bases separated the two germline ends. Germline V gene lookup returns CDR1 SGHRS and CDR2 YFSETQ. The CDR3 length is 16 residues.

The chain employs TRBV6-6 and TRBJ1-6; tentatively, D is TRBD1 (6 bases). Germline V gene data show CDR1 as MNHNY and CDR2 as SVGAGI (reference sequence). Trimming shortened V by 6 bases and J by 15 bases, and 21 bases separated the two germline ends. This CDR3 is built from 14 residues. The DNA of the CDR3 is TGTGCCAGCAGCCCGTACAGGGAACTGGACCACCTCCACTTT. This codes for CASSPYRELDHLHF.

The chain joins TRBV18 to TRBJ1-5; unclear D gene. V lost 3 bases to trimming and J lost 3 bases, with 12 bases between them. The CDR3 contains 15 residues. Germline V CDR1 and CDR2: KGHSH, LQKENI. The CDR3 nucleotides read TGTGCCAGCTCACCTCAGGAATCATCCAATCAGCCCCAGCATTTT. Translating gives CASSPQESSNQPQHF.

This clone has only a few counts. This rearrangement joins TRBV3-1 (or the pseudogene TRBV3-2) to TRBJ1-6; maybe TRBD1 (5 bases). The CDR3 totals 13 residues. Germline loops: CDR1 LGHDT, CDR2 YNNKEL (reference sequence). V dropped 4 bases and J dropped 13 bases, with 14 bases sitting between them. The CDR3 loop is CASSPQPRDPLHF. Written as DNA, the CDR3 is TGTGCCAGCAGCCCACAGCCGCGGGACCCCCTCCACTTT.

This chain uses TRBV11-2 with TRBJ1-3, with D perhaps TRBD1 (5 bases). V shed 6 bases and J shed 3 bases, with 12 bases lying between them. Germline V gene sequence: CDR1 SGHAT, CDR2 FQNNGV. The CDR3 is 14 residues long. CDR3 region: CASSPRGGGNTIYF. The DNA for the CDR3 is TGTGCCAGCAGTCCGAGGGGAGGTGGAAACACCATATATTTT.

CDR3 protein: CSVPLAGVTGELFF. CDR3 coding DNA: TGCAGCGTCCCCCTAGCGGGGGTCACCGGGGAGCTGTTTTTT. The genes are TRBV29-1 and TRBJ2-2; TRBD2 matches at 10 bases. CDR1 is SQVTM and CDR2 is ANQGSEA in the germline V gene. This CDR3 region has 14 residues. Trimming removed 6 bases from V and 4 bases from J; junction bases left unmatched: 5.

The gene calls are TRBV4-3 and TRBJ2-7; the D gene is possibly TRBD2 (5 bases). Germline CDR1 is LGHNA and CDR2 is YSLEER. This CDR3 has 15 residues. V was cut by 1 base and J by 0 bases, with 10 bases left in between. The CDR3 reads CASSQAGSTSYEQYF. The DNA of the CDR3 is TGCGCCAGCAGCCAAGCGGGGTCTACCTCCTACGAGCAGTACTTC.